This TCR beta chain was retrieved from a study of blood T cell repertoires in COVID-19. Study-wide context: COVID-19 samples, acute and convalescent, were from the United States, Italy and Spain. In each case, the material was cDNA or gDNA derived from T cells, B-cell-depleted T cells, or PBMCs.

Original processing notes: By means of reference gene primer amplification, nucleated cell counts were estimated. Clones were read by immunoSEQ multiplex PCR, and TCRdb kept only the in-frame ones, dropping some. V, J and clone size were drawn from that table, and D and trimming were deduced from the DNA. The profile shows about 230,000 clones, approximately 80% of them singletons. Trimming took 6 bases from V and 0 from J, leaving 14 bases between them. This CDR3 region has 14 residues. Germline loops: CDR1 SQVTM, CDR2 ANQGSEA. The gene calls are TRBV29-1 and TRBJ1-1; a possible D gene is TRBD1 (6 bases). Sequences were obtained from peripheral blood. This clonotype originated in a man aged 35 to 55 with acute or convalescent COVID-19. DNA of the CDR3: TGCAGCGTCGTACAGGGCCCATTGAACACTGAAGCTTTCTTT. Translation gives CSVVQGPLNTEAFF. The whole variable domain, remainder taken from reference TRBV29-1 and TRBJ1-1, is SAVISQKPSRDICQRGTSLTIQCQVDSQVTMMFWYRQQPGQSLTLIATANQGSEATYESGFVIDKFPISRPNLTFSTLTVSNMSPEDSSIYLCSVVQGPLNTEAFFGQGTRLTVV.